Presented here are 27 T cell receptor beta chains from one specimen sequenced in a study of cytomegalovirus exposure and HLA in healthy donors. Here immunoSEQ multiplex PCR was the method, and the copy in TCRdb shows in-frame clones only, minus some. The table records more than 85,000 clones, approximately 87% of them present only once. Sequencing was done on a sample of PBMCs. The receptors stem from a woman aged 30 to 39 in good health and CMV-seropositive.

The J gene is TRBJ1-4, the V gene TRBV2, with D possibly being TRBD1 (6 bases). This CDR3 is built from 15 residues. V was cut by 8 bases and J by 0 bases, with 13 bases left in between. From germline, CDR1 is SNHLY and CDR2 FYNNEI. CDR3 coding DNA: TGTGCCAGCCTTAGTTGGACAGCAACTAATGAAAAACTGTTTTTT. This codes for CASLSWTATNEKLFF.

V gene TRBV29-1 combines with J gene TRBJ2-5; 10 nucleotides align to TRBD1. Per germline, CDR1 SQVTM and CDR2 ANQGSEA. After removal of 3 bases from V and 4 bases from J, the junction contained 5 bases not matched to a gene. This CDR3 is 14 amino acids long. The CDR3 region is CSVEWDRGGETQYF. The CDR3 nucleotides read TGCAGCGTTGAGTGGGACAGGGGAGGAGAGACCCAGTACTTC.

The CDR3 sequence: CASSPGGGSNEQFF. The CDR3 DNA sequence: TGTGCCAGCTCACCGGGCGGGGGGAGCAATGAGCAGTTCTTC. This chain connects TRBV18 to TRBJ2-1, with TRBD2 matching over 8 bases. V lost 3 bases and J lost 6; bases outside the gene matches: 4. Per the germline V gene, CDR1 is KGHSH and CDR2 is LQKENI. The CDR3 length is 14 residues.

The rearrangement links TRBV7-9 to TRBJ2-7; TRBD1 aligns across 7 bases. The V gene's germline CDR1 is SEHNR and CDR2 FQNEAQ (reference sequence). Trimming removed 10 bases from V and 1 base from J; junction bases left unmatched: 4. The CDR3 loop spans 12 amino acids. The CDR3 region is CATEDRSYEQYF. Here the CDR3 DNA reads TGTGCCACCGAGGACAGGTCCTACGAGCAGTACTTC.

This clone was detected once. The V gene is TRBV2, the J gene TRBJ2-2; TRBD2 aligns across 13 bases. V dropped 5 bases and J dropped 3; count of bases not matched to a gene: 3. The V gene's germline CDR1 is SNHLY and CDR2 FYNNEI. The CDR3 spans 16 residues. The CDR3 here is CASSMTSGRYTGELFF. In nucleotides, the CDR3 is TGTGCCAGCAGTATGACTAGCGGGAGGTACACCGGGGAGCTGTTTTTT.

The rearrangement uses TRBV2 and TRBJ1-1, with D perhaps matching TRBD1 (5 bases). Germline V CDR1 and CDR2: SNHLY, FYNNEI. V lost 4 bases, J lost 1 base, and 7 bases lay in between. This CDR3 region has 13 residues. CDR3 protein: CASSGDRNTEAFF. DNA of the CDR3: TGTGCCAGCAGTGGAGACAGGAACACTGAAGCTTTCTTT.

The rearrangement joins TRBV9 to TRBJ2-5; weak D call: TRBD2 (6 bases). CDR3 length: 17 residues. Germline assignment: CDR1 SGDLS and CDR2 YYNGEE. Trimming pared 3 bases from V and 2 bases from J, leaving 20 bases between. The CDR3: CASSAGLPDGGQETQYF. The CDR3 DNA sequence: TGTGCCAGCAGCGCGGGACTCCCGGATGGAGGTCAAGAGACCCAGTACTTC.

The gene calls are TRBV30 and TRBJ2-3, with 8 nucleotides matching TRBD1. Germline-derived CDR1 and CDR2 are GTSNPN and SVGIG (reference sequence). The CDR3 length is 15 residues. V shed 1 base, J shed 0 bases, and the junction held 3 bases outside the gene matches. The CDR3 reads CAWSGTGGSTDTQYF. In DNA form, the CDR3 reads TGTGCCTGGAGTGGAACAGGGGGAAGCACAGATACGCAGTATTTT. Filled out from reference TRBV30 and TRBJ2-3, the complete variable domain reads SQTIHQWPATLVQPVGSPLSLECTVEGTSNPNLYWYRQAAGRGLQLLFYSVGIGQISSEVPQNLSASRPQDRQFILSSKKLLLSDSGFYLCAWSGTGGSTDTQYFGPGTRLTVL.

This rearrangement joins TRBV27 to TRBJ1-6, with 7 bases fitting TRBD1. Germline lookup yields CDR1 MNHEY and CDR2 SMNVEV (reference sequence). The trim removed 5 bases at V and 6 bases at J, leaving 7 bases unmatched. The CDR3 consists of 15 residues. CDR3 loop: CASSLDRPPNSPLHF. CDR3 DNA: TGTGCCAGCAGTCTGGACAGGCCACCTAATTCACCCCTCCACTTT.

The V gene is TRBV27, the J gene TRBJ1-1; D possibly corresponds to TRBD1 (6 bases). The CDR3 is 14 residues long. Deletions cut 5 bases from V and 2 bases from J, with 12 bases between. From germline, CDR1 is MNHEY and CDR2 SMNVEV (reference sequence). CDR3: CASSVQGPNTEAFF. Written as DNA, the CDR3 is TGTGCCAGCAGTGTACAGGGCCCTAACACTGAAGCTTTCTTT.

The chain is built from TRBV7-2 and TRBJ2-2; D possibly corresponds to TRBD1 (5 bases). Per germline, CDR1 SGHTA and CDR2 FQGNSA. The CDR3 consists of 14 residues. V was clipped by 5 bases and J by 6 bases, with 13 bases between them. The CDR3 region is CASSSRRASGELFF. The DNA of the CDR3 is TGTGCCAGCAGCAGCCGCAGGGCTTCCGGGGAGCTGTTTTTT.

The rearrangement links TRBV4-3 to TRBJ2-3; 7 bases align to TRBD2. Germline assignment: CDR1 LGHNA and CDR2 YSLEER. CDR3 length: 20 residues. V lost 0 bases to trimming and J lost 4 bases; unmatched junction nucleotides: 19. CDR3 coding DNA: TGCGCCAGCAGCCAAGATCTAGCACTAGCGACCCTTGGGATTTCAGATACGCAGTATTTT. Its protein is CASSQDLALATLGISDTQYF.

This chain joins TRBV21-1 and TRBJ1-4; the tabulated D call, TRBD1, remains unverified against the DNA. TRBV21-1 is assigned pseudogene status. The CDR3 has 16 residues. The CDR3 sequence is CASSKKYRGGNEKLFF. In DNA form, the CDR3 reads TGTGCCAGCAGCAAGAAATACAGGGGGGGAAATGAAAAACTGTTTTTT.

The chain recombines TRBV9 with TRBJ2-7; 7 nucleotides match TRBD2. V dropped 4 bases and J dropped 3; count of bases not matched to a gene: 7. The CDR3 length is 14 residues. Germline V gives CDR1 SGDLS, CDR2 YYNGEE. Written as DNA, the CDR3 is TGTGCCAGCAGCTTAGGCGGGGGAAACTACGAGCAGTACTTC. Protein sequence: CASSLGGGNYEQYF.

The DNA for the CDR3 is TGTGCCAGCAGCGCTACGACAGGGAACTATGGCTACACCTTC. As protein: CASSATTGNYGYTF. The chain recombines TRBV9 with TRBJ1-2, with TRBD1 matching over 7 bases. The CDR3 length is 14 residues. V gave up 3 bases and J gave up 2 bases; unmatched junction bases: 4. Looked up from germline, CDR1 is SGDLS and CDR2 is YYNGEE.

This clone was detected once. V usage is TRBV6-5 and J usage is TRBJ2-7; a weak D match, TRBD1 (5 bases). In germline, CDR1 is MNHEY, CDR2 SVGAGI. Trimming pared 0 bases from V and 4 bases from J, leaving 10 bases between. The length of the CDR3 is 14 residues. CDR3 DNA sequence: TGTGCCAGCAGTTACTCTATAAGGGGTTACGAGCAGTACTTC. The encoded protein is CASSYSIRGYEQYF.

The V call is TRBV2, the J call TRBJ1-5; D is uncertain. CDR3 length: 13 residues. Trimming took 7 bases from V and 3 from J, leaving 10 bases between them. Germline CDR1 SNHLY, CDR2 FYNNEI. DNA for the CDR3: TGTGCCAGCACTAGAAAGGACAATCAGCCCCAGCATTTT. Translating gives CASTRKDNQPQHF.

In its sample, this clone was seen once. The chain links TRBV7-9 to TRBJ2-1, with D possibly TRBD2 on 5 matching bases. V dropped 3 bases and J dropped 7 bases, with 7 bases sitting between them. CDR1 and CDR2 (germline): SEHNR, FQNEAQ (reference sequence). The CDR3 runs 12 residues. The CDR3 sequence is CASSFSGNEQFF. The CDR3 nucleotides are TGTGCCAGCAGCTTCAGCGGAAATGAGCAGTTCTTC.

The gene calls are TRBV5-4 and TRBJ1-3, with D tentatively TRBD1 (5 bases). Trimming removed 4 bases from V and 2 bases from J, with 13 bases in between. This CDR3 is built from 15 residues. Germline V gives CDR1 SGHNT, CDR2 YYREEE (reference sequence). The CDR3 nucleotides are TGTGCCAGCAGCCCTGGTGGGACTCCTGGAAACACCATATATTTT. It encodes CASSPGGTPGNTIYF.

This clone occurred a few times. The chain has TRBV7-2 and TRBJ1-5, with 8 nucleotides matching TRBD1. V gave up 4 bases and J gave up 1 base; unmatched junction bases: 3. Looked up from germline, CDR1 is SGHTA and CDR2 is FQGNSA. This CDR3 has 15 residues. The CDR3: CASSYRQGSNQPQHF. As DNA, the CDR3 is TGTGCCAGCAGCTACCGACAGGGGAGCAATCAGCCCCAGCATTTT.

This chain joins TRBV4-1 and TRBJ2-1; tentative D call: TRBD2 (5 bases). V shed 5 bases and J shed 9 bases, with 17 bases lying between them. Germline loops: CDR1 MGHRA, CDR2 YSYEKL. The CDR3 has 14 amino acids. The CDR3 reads CASSAGPGGGEQFF. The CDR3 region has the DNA TGCGCCAGCAGCGCTGGACCGGGCGGAGGTGAGCAGTTCTTC.

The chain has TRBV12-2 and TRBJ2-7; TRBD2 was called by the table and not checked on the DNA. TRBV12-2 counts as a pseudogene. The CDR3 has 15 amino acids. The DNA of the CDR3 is TGTGCAAGTCGGACTAGCGGAGCCCGTTGGTACGAGCAGTACTTC. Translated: CASRTSGARWYEQYF.

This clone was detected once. The DNA for the CDR3 is TGTGCCAGCAGCCCAAGGGGTGGTCAGGACTATGGCTACACCTTC. Amino acid sequence: CASSPRGGQDYGYTF. V is TRBV7-2 and J is TRBJ1-2; tentatively, D is TRBD1 (5 bases). Germline CDR1 reads SGHTA; CDR2 reads FQGNSA. CDR3 length equals 15 residues. Trimming stripped 5 bases from V and 3 bases from J, with 16 bases between. Full variable domain (outside the CDR3, taken from reference TRBV7-2 and TRBJ1-2): GAGVSQSPSNKVTEKGKDVELRCDPISGHTALYWYRQSLGQGLEFLIYFQGNSAPDKSGLPSDRFSAERTGGSVSTLTIQRTQQEDSAVYLCASSPRGGQDYGYTFGSGTRLTVV.

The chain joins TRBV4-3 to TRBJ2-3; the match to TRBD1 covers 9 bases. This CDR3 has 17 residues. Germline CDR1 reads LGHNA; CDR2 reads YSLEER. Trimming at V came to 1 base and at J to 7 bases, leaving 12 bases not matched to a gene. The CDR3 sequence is CASSQAKAGTGFYTQYF. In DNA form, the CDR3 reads TGCGCCAGCAGCCAAGCAAAGGCCGGGACAGGGTTTTATACGCAGTATTTT.

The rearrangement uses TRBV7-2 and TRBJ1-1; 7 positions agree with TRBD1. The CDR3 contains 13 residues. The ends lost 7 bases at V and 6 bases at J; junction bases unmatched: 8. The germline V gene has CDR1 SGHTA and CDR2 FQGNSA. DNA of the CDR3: TGTGCCAGCACCGCGTACAGGGGAGCTGAAGCTTTCTTT. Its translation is CASTAYRGAEAFF.

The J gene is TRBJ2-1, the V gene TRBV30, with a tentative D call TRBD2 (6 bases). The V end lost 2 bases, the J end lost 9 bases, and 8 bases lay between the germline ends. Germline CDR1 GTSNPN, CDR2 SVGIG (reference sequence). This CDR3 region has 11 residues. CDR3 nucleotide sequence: TGTGCCTGGAGTCACGGGGGTGAGCAGTTCTTC. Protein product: CAWSHGGEQFF.

DNA for the CDR3: TGTGCCAGCAGCCAAGGGACTAGCGGATACAATGAGCAGTTCTTC. This codes for CASSQGTSGYNEQFF. The chain recombines TRBV4-2 with TRBJ2-1, with TRBD2 matching 10 bases. The CDR3 spans 15 residues. With V trimmed by 1 base and J by 4 bases, 1 base remained unmatched. From germline, CDR1 is LGHNA and CDR2 YNFKEQ.